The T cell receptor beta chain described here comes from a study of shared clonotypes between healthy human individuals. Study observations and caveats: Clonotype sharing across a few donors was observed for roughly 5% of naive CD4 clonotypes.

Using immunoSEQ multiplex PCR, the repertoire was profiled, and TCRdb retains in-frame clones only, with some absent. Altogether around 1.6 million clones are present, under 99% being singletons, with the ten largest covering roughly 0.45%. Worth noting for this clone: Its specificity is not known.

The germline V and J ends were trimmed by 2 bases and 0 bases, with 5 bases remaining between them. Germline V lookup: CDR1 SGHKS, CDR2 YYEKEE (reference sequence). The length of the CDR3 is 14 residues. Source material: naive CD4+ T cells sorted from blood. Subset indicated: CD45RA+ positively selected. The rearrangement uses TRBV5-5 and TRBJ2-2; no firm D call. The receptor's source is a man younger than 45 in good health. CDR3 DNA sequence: TGTGCCAGCAGCTTCATAACGAACACCGGGGAGCTGTTTTTT. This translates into CASSFITNTGELFF.